This TCR beta chain was captured by sequencing in a study of cytomegalovirus exposure and HLA in healthy donors. Turning to the study itself: Early on, a data release was issued that held tens of millions of unique TCRs from HLA-typed donors. Regarding the study as a whole: In vitro assays verified that a few CMV-associated chains recognized CMV antigens specifically. Follow-up analysis found HLA locus-dependent TCR association rates, highest for DRB1 and lowest for HLA-C.

With respect to this clone: Its target is unknown.

This PCR relied on a set of 60 Vbeta primers and 13 Jbeta primers. TCRdb's copy holds only in-frame clones and misses some; the assay was immunoSEQ multiplex PCR. The data contain about 200,000 clones, 70% of them singletons. The CDR3 contains 17 residues. Germline V gene data show CDR1 as KGHSH and CDR2 as LQKENI. Losses at the gene ends were 4 bases for V and 0 bases for J; bases not matched to a gene: 8. The origin of this receptor is a man aged 40-49 years in good health and CMV-seropositive. The rearrangement uses TRBV18 and TRBJ2-3, with 9 bases fitting TRBD2. Sequenced input: PBMCs. The CDR3 bases are TGTGCCAGCTCACTGCCCGGGACTAGCAGCAGCACAGATACGCAGTATTTT. Protein: CASSLPGTSSSTDTQYF.